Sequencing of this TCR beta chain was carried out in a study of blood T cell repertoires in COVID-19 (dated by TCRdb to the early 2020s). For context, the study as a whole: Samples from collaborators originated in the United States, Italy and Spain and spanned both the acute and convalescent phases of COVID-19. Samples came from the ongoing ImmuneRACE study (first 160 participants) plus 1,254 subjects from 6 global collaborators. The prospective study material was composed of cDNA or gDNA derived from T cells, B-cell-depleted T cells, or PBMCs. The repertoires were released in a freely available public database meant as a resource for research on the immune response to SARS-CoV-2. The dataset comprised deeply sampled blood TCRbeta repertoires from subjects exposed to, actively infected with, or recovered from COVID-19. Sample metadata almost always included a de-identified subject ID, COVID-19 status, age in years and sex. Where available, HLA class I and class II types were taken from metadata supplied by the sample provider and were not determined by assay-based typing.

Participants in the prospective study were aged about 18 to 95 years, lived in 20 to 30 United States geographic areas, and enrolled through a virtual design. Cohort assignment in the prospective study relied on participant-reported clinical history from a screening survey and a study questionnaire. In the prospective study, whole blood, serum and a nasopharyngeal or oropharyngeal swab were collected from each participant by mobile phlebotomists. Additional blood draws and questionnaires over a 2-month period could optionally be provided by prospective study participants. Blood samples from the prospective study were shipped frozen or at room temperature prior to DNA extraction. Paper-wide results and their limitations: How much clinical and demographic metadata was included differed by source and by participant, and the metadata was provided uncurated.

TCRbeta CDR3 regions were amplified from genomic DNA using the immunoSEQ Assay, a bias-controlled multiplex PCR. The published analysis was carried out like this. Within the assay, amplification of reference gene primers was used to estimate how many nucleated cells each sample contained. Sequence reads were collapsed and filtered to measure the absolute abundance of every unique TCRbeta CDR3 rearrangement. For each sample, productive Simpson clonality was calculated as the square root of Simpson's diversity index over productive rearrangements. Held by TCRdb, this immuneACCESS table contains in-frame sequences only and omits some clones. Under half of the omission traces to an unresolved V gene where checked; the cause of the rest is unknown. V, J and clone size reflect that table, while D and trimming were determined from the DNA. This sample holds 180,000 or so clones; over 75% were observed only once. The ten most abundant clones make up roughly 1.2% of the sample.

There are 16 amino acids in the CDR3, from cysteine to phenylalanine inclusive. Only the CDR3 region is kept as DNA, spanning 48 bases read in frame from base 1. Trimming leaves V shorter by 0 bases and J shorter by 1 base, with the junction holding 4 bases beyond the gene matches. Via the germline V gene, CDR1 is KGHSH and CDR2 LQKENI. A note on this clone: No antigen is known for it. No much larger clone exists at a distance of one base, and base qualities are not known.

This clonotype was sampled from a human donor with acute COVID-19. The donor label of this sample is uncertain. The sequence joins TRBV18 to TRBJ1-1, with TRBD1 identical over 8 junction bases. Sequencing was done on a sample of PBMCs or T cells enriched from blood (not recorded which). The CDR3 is CASSPPGTGTNTEAFF. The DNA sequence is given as TGTGCCAGCTCACCACCCGGGACAGGCACGAACACTGAAGCTTTCTTT.